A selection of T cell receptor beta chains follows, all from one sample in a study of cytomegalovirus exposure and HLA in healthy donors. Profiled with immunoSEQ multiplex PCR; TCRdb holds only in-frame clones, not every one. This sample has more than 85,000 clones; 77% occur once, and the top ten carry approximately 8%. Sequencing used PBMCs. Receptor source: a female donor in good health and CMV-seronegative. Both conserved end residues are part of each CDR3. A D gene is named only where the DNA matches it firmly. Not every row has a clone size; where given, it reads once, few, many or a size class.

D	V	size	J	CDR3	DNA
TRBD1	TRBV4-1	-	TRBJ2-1	CASSHPSGTGASNEQFF	TGCGCCAGCAGCCACCCCTCCGGGACAGGCGCCTCCAATGAGCAGTTCTTC
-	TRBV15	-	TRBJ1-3	CATSSGVDTIYF	TGTGCCACCAGCAGCGGGGTAGACACCATATATTTT
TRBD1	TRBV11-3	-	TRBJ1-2	CASSTGRGDGYTF	TGTGCCAGCAGCACTGGCAGGGGGGATGGCTACACCTTC
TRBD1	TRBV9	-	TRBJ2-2	CASSVTTGNPRELFF	TGTGCCAGCAGCGTAACGACAGGGAACCCCCGGGAGCTGTTTTTT
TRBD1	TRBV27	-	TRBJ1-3	CASKAQGAGNTIYF	TGTGCCAGCAAAGCCCAGGGGGCAGGAAACACCATATATTTT
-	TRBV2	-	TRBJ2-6	CASRQDSGANVLTF	TGTGCCAGCAGACAGGACTCTGGGGCCAACGTCCTGACTTTC
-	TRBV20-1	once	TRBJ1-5	CSAEDRGPQHF	TGCAGTGCGGAAGACAGAGGCCCCCAGCATTTT
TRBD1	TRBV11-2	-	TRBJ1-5	CASSPGTVSNQPQHF	TGTGCCAGCAGCCCAGGGACAGTTAGCAATCAGCCCCAGCATTTT
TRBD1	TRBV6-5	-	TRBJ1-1	CASSYAHGTVNTEAFF	TGTGCCAGCAGTTACGCCCATGGGACAGTGAACACTGAAGCTTTCTTT
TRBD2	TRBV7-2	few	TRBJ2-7	CASSLAAAGENSYEQYF	TGTGCCAGCAGCTTAGCGGCGGCGGGAGAGAACTCCTACGAGCAGTACTTC
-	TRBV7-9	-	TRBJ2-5	CASSLRLKGKETQYF	TGTGCCAGCAGCCTCCGGTTGAAGGGGAAAGAGACCCAGTACTTC
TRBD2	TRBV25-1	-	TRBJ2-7	CASSEWEGSEQYF	TGTGCCAGCAGTGAATGGGAGGGGAGCGAGCAGTACTTC
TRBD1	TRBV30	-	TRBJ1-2	CAWTRGANYGYTF	TGTGCCTGGACCAGGGGGGCGAACTATGGCTACACCTTC
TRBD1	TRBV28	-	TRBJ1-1	CASSPPWTGATEAFF	TGTGCCAGCAGCCCCCCTTGGACAGGGGCCACTGAAGCTTTCTTT
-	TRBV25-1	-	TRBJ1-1	CASQGDRDTQGAFF	TGTGCCAGCCAAGGGGACCGGGACACCCAGGGAGCTTTCTTT
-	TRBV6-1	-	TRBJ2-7	CASTRSYEQYF	TGTGCCAGCACGCGGAGCTACGAGCAGTACTTC
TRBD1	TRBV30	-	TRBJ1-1	CAWSQTGTEAFF	TGTGCCTGGAGTCAGACAGGGACTGAAGCTTTCTTT